This T cell receptor (beta chain) was found in a study of Ad26.COV2.S vaccination and SARS-CoV-2 variants. For the study at large: Sample donor was a member of the COV1001 Ad26.COV2.S trial arm.

Described treatment: approximately 18 received Ad26.COV2.S at low or high dose, single or two shots; about 5 received placebo; per-sample allocation not given. At day 63 after the first vaccine or placebo injection, samples were drawn. Measured with immunoSEQ multiplex PCR; TCRdb has only the in-frame clones, and not every one. Among just over 350,000 clones listed, about 88% were seen once. Of note for this clone: Its antigen remains unknown.

General study results and limits: The study found higher spike-specific TCR breadth in vaccine than placebo recipients.

This clonotype was obtained from a person between 18 and 60 years old who received the Ad26.COV2.S COVID-19 vaccine or a placebo. The source was peripheral blood, collected in a trial of Ad26.COV2.S vaccine versus placebo.

The CDR3 coding sequence is TGTGCCAGCAGCTTACAGCGGGGGGGCCAGGGGACCCAGTACTTC. This gives the protein CASSLQRGGQGTQYF. V usage is TRBV7-9 and J usage is TRBJ2-5; 10 positions match TRBD2. This CDR3 has 15 residues. CDR1 and CDR2 (germline): SEHNR, FQNEAQ (reference sequence). With 2 bases clipped from V and 7 bases from J, the junction kept 7 bases outside the gene matches.